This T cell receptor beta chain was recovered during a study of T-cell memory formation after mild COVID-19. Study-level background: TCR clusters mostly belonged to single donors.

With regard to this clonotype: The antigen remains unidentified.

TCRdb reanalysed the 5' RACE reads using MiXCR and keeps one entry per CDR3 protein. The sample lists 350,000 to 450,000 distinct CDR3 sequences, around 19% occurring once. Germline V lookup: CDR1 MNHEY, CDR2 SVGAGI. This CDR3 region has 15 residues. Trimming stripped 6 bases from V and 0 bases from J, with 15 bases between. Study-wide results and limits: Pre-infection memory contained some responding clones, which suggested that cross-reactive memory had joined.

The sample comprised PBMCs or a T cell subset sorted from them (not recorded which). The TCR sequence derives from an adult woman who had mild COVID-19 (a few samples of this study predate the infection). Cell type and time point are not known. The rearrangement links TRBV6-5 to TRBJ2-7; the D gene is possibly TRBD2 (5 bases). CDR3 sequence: CASRASHGISYEQYF. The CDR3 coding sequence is TGTGCCAGCAGGGCCAGCCACGGGATCTCCTACGAGCAGTACTTC.